Described below is a single T cell receptor beta chain sequence and its context. Its antigen remains unidentified. Per-base qualities were not stored, and no clone one base away is much larger. This sample is part of a study of neoadjuvant anti-PD-1 for oral cavity cancer (dated by TCRdb to 2020 to 2023). In terms of the full investigation: Before curative-intent surgical resection, most patients were given three to four biweekly doses of nivolumab at 3 mg/kg. Patients without progression received a fourth nivolumab dose around day 43 and underwent definitive surgical resection on days 50-56. The parent correlative cohort included some twelve patients, with an approximately 32% response rate. Responders were defined as patients with complete response, partial response or stable disease by RECIST 1.1; non-responders were defined as patients with progression.

In the paper's terms, the time point label means: before neoadjuvant nivolumab. The patients had newly diagnosed stage II-IVA oral cavity squamous cell carcinoma and had not received any prior systemic or radiation treatment. Everyone in the cohort had locally advanced, HPV-negative oral cavity squamous cell carcinoma. No culture maintenance or expansion was done, as the peripheral blood mononuclear cells went straight to analysis. Samples were obtained from a longitudinal correlative study of a single-arm phase II trial of neoadjuvant nivolumab in oral cavity squamous cell carcinoma. Subject-matched pre- and post-treatment PBMCs and tumors from three responders and three non-responders underwent genomic DNA-based TCRbeta sequencing. Peripheral blood mononuclear cells were drawn once before nivolumab treatment and a second time after treatment, when surgery took place. The Maxwell RSC DNA from Cells kit was used to isolate genomic DNA from PBMCs.

For deep sequencing, PBMC libraries mostly used around 0.45 ug of input genomic DNA, with six replicates for each sample. The immunoSEQ hsTCRbeta kit was used to prepare TCRbeta libraries according to the manufacturer's instructions. Sequencing of the completed libraries took place using an Illumina NovaSeq 6000 S4 flow cell after they had been pooled to around 3.3 nM. In the authors' own workflow: The immunoSEQ Analyzer handled quality control and preprocessing of the raw data. The analysis was restricted to productive rearrangements, with each unique CDR3 amino acid sequence defining a clonotype. Using the R package tcR, the researchers computed the Gini-Simpson index as their estimate of repertoire clonality. Student's t test was used to compare Gini indices, while Pearson correlation assessed associations with tumor size change. Sourced from immuneACCESS, this table was stored by TCRdb with only in-frame sequences that have V and J called. A share of the clones is absent; for the studies checked, an unresolved V gene accounts for under half, and the remainder has no known explanation. V and J calls and clone size are as listed in that table; D and trimming were resolved from the DNA. Recorded for this sample are some 14,000 clones; roughly 65% of them occurred a single time. The ten largest clones capture 2% to 2.5% of the sample.

Beyond this particular receptor, the publication reports: The TCR analyses had only a few patients in each response group, and the authors called for validation in larger cohorts. After neoadjuvant nivolumab, T cell clonality (Gini index) in PBMCs was significantly higher in non-responders than in responders. A higher pretreatment blood Treg/Th17 ratio correlated with both higher pretreatment blood TCRbeta clonality and lower post-treatment tumor TCRbeta clonality.

The cysteine opens and the phenylalanine closes a CDR3 of 16 amino acids. Only CDR3 DNA is held: 48 bases, read in frame from base 1. Germline trimming amounts to 8 bases on V and 4 bases on J, with 11 as the count of junction bases outside the gene matches. For CDR1 and CDR2, the germline V gene (reference sequence) lists MNHNY and SVGAGI. The V and J segments used are TRBV6-6 and TRBJ1-1; the junction holds 12 bases that match TRBD1. The source is a person between 40 and 79 years old with oral cavity squamous cell carcinoma. The input for sequencing was PBMCs, taken before nivolumab (anti-PD-1) treatment. The DNA is TGTGCCAGCGGGGACAGGGGGCTGAGTCTGGGCACTGAAGCTTTCTTT. Its translation reads: CASGDRGLSLGTEAFF.